This TCR beta chain was identified in a study of type 1 regulatory T cells. Study as a whole: T-allo10 is a Tr1-enriched, alloantigen-specific CD4 T cell product made in vitro.

Germline V gene lookup returns CDR1 SGHTA and CDR2 FQGNSA. This CDR3 is built from 13 residues. V gave up 6 bases and J gave up 0 bases, with 7 bases separating them. TCRdb reanalysed the reads using MiXCR and keeps one entry per CDR3 protein. The data hold about 97,000 distinct CDR3 sequences, with roughly 28% observed a single time. The chain has TRBV7-2 and TRBJ2-3, with D possibly matching TRBD1 (5 bases). The TCR comes from a human donor in good health. Sequencing used CD4+ T cells, either the whole sample or a sorted fraction (not recorded which). The CDR3: CASRRQSTDTQYF. Here the CDR3 DNA reads TGTGCCAGCAGAAGACAGAGCACAGATACGCAGTATTTT.